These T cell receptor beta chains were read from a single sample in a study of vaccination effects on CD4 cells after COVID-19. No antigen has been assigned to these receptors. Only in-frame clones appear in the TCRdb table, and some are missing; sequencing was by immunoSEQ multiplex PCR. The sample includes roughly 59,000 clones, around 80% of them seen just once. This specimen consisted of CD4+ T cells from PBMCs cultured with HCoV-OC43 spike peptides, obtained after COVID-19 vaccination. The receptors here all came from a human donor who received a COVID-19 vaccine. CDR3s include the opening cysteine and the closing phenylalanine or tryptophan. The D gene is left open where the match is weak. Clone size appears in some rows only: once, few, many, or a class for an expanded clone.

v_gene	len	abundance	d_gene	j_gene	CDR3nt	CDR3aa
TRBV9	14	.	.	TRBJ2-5	TGTGCCAGCAGCCCCGGCGGAGAGCAAGAGACCCAGTACTTC	CASSPGGEQETQYF
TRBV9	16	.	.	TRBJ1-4	TGTGCCAGCAGCTCCAGGGACGGAAGAACTAATGAAAAACTGTTTTTT	CASSSRDGRTNEKLFF
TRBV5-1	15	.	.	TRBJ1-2	TGCGCCAGCAGACCATTCTTTTCTCCTGATTATGGCTACACCTTC	CASRPFFSPDYGYTF
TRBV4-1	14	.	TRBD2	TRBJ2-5	TGCGCCAGCAGCCAAGGTTTGGGGGGGGAGACCCAGTACTTC	CASSQGLGGETQYF
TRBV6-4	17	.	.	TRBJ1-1	TGTGCCACCCCGATTTGTGGCGCTATACTCATGAACACTGAAGCTTTCTTT	CATPICGAILMNTEAFF
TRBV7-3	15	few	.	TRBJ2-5	TGTGCCAGCAGCTTAGGGCCAGGGGTGAGGGAGACCCAGTACTTC	CASSLGPGVRETQYF
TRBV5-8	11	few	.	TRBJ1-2	TGTGCCAGCAGCCCGGGCTATGGCTACACCTTC	CASSPGYGYTF
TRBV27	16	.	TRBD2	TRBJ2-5	TGTGCCAGCAGCTATGGACTAGCGGGGGTCCGGGAGACCCAGTACTTC	CASSYGLAGVRETQYF
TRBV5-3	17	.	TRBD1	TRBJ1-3	TGTGCCAGAAGCTGGACCGGGACAGGGGACTCTGGAAACACCATATATTTT	CARSWTGTGDSGNTIYF
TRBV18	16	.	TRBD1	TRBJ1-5	TGTGCCAGCTCACCACGAGCAGGGGGCGGCAATCAGCCCCAGCATTTT	CASSPRAGGGNQPQHF
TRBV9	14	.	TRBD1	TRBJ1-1	TGTGCCAGCAGCGCAAGACAGGGGAACACTGAAGCTTTCTTT	CASSARQGNTEAFF
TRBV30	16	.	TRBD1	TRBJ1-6	TGTGCCTGGAGTGTATTCTATCGGACAGGGACTTCACCCCTCCACTTT	CAWSVFYRTGTSPLHF
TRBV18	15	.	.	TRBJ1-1	TGTGCCAGCTCACCACCGCTGGGGACGAACACTGAAGCTTTCTTT	CASSPPLGTNTEAFF
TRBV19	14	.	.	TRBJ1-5	TGTGCCAGTAGTACAGGGGCCGGGAATCAGCCCCAGCATTTT	CASSTGAGNQPQHF
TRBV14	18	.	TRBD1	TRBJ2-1	TGTGCCAGCAGCCAAGATAGGGGGACAGCCTTCTCCTACAATGAGCAGTTCTTC	CASSQDRGTAFSYNEQFF
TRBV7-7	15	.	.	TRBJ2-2	TGTGCCAGCAGCTTATCAGGAGCGGGCACCGGGGAGCTGTTTTTT	CASSLSGAGTGELFF
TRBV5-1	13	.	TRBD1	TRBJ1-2	TGCGCCAGCAGACCCGGGACAGTCTATGGCTACACCTTC	CASRPGTVYGYTF
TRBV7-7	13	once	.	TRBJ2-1	TGTGCCGGGGGGTCGCAGGGGACAAATGAGCAGTTCTTC	CAGGSQGTNEQFF
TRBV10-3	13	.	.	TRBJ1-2	TGTGCCATCAGTGAACAGGCTAACTATGGCTACACCTTC	CAISEQANYGYTF
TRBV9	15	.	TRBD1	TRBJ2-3	TGTGCCAGCAGCGTGAGAAGGACAGGGGGGGATACGCAGTATTTT	CASSVRRTGGDTQYF
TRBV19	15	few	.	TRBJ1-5	TGTGCCAGTAGACCTGGGGGCGCAGTCCGGCAGCCCCAGCATTTT	CASRPGGAVRQPQHF
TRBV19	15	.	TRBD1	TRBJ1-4	TGTGCCAGTAGTAGTTGGGACAGGGAACAAGAAAAACTGTTTTTT	CASSSWDREQEKLFF
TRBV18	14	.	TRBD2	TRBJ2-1	TGTGCCAGCTCACCAATCCTAGCGGGGAATGAGCAGTTCTTC	CASSPILAGNEQFF
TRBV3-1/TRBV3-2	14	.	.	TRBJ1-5	TGTGCCAGCAGCTGGGGGGGGCGCAATCAGCCCCAGCATTTT	CASSWGGRNQPQHF
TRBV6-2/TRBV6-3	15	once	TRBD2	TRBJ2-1	TGTGCCAGCAGTTACTCGGGGACTAGCTCCGATGAGCAGTTCTTC	CASSYSGTSSDEQFF
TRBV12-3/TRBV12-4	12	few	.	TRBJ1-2	TGTGCCAGCAGTCAGGCCTACTATGGCTACACCTTC	CASSQAYYGYTF
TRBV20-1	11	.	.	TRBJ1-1	TGCAGTTTGCCTGGGAACACTGAAGCTTTCTTT	CSLPGNTEAFF
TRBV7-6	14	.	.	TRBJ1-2	TGTGCCAGCAGCTTAGGGGGAGCTAACTATGGCTACACCTTC	CASSLGGANYGYTF
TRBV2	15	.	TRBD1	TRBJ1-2	TGTGCCAGCAGTGCGCGACAGGGAGCTAACTATGGCTACACCTTC	CASSARQGANYGYTF
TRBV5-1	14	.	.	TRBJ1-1	TGCGCCAGCAGCTTGGCAGGGGCGGGAGCTGAAGCTTTCTTT	CASSLAGAGAEAFF
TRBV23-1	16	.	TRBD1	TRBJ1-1	TGCGCCAGCAGTCCACTCCTACAGGGGTCGAACACTGAAGCTTTCTTT	CASSPLLQGSNTEAFF
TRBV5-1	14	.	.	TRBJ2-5	TGCGCCAGCAGCTTGGCACAGGGCAAAGAGACCCAGTACTTC	CASSLAQGKETQYF
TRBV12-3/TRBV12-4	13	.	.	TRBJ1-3	TGTGCCAGCAGGTTAATCTCTGGAAACACCATATATTTT	CASRLISGNTIYF
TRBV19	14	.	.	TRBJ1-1	TGTGCCAGTATAGAACAGGGCGGGAACACTGAAGCTTTCTTT	CASIEQGGNTEAFF
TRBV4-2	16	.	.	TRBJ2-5	TGTGCCAGCAGCCAAGGTTTCGGGCTCCGTGAAGAGACCCAGTACTTC	CASSQGFGLREETQYF
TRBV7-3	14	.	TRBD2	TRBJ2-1	TGTGCCAGCAGCTCAGGGAGGGCAAGCAATGAGCAGTTCTTC	CASSSGRASNEQFF
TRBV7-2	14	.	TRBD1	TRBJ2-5	TGTGCCAGCAGCCCGCATAGGGGGCGGGAGACCCAGTACTTC	CASSPHRGRETQYF
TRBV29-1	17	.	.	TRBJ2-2	TGCAGCGTTGGACTGAGGTACGGGGGCCCGAACACCGGGGAGCTGTTTTTT	CSVGLRYGGPNTGELFF
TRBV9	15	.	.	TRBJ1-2	TGTGCCAGCAGCGTCAGGCAGGGAAGTAACTATGGCTACACCTTC	CASSVRQGSNYGYTF
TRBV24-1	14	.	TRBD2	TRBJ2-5	TGTGCCACCGCCGCGCGGGGGGGGCGAGAGACCCAGTACTTC	CATAARGGRETQYF
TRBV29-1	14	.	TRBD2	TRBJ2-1	TGCAGCGCTTCCTCCAGCGGGGGGGCCGGTGAGCAGTTCTTC	CSASSSGGAGEQFF
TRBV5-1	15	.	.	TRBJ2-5	TGCGCCAGCAGCGACCCGCCTGGGAATCAAGAGACCCAGTACTTC	CASSDPPGNQETQYF
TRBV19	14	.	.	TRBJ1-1	TGTGCCAGTAGTATTGCCAGGGGTAACACTGAAGCTTTCTTT	CASSIARGNTEAFF
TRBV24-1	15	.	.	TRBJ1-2	TGTGCCACCAGTGATTCCCAGGGGACCCCATATGGCTACACCTTC	CATSDSQGTPYGYTF
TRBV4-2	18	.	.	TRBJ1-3	TGTGCCAGCAGCCAAGTGGGAACAGGCGTCCTCTCTGGAAACACCATATATTTT	CASSQVGTGVLSGNTIYF
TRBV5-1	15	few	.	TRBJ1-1	TGCGCCAGCAGCTTGTCGGCAGCTTGGAACACTGAAGCTTTCTTT	CASSLSAAWNTEAFF
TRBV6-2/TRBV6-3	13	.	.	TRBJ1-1	TGTGCCAGCAGTTGGAGCAGTAACACTGAAGCTTTCTTT	CASSWSSNTEAFF
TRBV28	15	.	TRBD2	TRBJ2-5	TGTGCCAGCAGTTTGACTAGCGGGGGCCAAGAGACCCAGTACTTC	CASSLTSGGQETQYF
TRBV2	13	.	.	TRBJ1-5	TGTGCCAGCTCCGCACAGAACAATCAGCCCCAGCATTTT	CASSAQNNQPQHF
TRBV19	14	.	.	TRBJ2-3	TGTGCCAGTAGTCCTCGGAGACCCACAGATACGCAGTATTTT	CASSPRRPTDTQYF
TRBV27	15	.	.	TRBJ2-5	TGTGCCAGCAGTCAGCACGGACTGAGACAAGAGACCCAGTACTTC	CASSQHGLRQETQYF
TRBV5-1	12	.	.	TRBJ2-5	TGCGCCAGCAGCTTGATAGGCGAGACCCAGTACTTC	CASSLIGETQYF
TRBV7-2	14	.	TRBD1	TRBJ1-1	TGTGCCAGCAGCTTTAGCAGGGACAGCCCTGAAGCTTTCTTT	CASSFSRDSPEAFF
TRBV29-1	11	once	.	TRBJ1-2	TGCAGCGTTGGCCAGGGCCATGGCTACACCTTC	CSVGQGHGYTF
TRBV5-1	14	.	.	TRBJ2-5	TGCGCCAGCAGCGGCCGCCAGGGGCAAGAGACCCAGTACTTC	CASSGRQGQETQYF
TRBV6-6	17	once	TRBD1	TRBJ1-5	TGTGCCAGCAGTCAACGGGGGACAGGGGGCCCGGCGGGGCCCCAGCATTTT	CASSQRGTGGPAGPQHF
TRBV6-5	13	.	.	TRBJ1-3	TGTGCCAGCAGTTTCCGATCTGGAAACACCATATATTTT	CASSFRSGNTIYF
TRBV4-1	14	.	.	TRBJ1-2	TGCGCCAGCAGCCAGGGGACTGTTAACTATGGCTACACCTTC	CASSQGTVNYGYTF
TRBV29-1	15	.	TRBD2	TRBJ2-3	TGCAGCGTTGTAGGGGCGGGGGGGCCCACAGATACGCAGTATTTT	CSVVGAGGPTDTQYF